The rows below give T cell receptor beta chains drawn from one sample of a study of blood T cell repertoires in COVID-19. The protocol was immunoSEQ multiplex PCR, while the TCRdb copy is restricted to in-frame clones and leaves out a portion. This table has approximately 300,000 clones, 80% to 95% appearing once. Source material: peripheral blood. The receptors were sampled from a woman aged 25 to 39 with COVID-19, enrolled during active disease. Each CDR3 is given with its conserved first and last residue. A D gene is named only where the DNA matches it firmly. Clone size, where shown, is once, few, many, or a class for clones that have expanded.

TRBV2,TRBJ2-7,NA,NA,CASSEATGLSEQYF,TGTGCCAGCAGTGAAGCTACAGGGTTGAGCGAGCAGTACTTC
TRBV11-3,TRBJ2-1,NA,NA,CASSLDHGRDIEQFF,TGTGCCAGCAGCTTAGATCACGGCAGGGATATTGAGCAGTTCTTC
TRBV6-2/TRBV6-3,TRBJ2-7,NA,NA,CASSPTSSVSSYEQYF,TGTGCCAGCAGCCCCACCTCTAGCGTGAGCTCCTACGAGCAGTACTTC
TRBV4-1,TRBJ1-2,NA,TRBD1,CASSQGQGLGYTF,TGCGCCAGCAGCCAAGGACAGGGGCTTGGCTACACCTTC
TRBV7-6,TRBJ2-3,NA,TRBD2,CASSSWTGTSGDTQYF,TGTGCCAGCAGCTCTTGGACAGGGACTAGCGGAGATACGCAGTATTTT
TRBV30,TRBJ2-7,NA,NA,CAWSEAGNEQYF,TGTGCCTGGAGTGAGGCAGGAAACGAGCAGTACTTC
TRBV7-6,TRBJ1-1,NA,NA,CASSPTLDTEAFF,TGTGCCAGCAGTCCTACCCTCGACACTGAAGCTTTCTTT
TRBV7-3,TRBJ2-1,once,NA,CASSLRQLNEQFF,TGTGCCAGCAGCTTACGACAGCTCAATGAGCAGTTCTTC
TRBV5-1,TRBJ2-2,few,NA,CASSLPGANTGELFF,TGCGCCAGCAGCTTGCCGGGAGCGAACACCGGGGAGCTGTTTTTT
TRBV5-4,TRBJ2-7,NA,NA,CASSLAQADEQYF,TGTGCCAGCAGCTTGGCTCAGGCTGACGAGCAGTACTTC
TRBV2,TRBJ2-7,NA,NA,CASTGRPYEQYF,TGTGCCAGCACAGGCCGACCCTACGAGCAGTACTTC
TRBV28,TRBJ1-2,NA,NA,CASSPDSNYGYTF,TGTGCCAGCAGTCCCGACAGTAACTATGGCTACACCTTC
TRBV30,TRBJ1-6,NA,NA,CAWNRGYNSPLHF,TGTGCCTGGAACCGGGGTTATAATTCACCCCTCCACTTT
TRBV30,TRBJ2-1,NA,TRBD2,CAWSKGASGSYEQFF,TGTGCCTGGAGCAAGGGGGCTAGCGGGAGTTATGAGCAGTTCTTC
TRBV4-2,TRBJ2-2,NA,NA,CASSQDKGGGKNTGELFF,TGTGCCAGCAGCCAAGATAAAGGGGGCGGGAAGAACACCGGGGAGCTGTTTTTT
TRBV9,TRBJ2-1,NA,TRBD2,CASRREGDEQFF,TGTGCCAGCAGGCGGGAGGGCGATGAGCAGTTCTTC
TRBV2,TRBJ2-1,NA,TRBD2,CASSIGGLAGKNEQFF,TGTGCCAGCTCAATCGGGGGACTAGCGGGTAAAAATGAGCAGTTCTTC
TRBV12-3/TRBV12-4,TRBJ1-6,once,NA,CASSFGGSPLHF,TGTGCCAGCAGTTTCGGAGGTTCACCCCTCCACTTT
TRBV15,TRBJ2-1,NA,TRBD2,CATSRPPSGRPNEQFF,TGTGCCACCAGCAGGCCCCCAAGCGGGAGACCAAATGAGCAGTTCTTC
TRBV4-1,TRBJ2-1,NA,NA,CASSQDRRAAGRNNEQFF,TGCGCCAGCAGCCAAGATAGGCGGGCGGCGGGGCGAAACAATGAGCAGTTCTTC
TRBV15,TRBJ1-5,NA,NA,CATSADGHSNQPQHF,TGTGCCACCAGCGCCGATGGGCATAGCAATCAGCCCCAGCATTTT
TRBV2,TRBJ2-5,NA,NA,CASSDRVETQYF,TGTGCCAGCAGTGACCGGGTGGAGACCCAGTACTTC
TRBV9,TRBJ2-5,NA,NA,CASSVGTGPYQETQYF,TGTGCCAGCAGCGTAGGAACAGGCCCTTACCAAGAGACCCAGTACTTC
TRBV30,TRBJ2-7,few,NA,CAWSVSDISYEQYF,TGTGCCTGGAGTGTGAGTGACATCTCCTACGAGCAGTACTTC
TRBV6-5,TRBJ1-3,NA,NA,CASSYYRDYAGNTIYF,TGTGCCAGCAGTTACTACAGGGACTACGCGGGAAACACCATATATTTT
TRBV5-6,TRBJ2-5,NA,NA,CASSSGERKETQYF,TGTGCCAGCAGCTCGGGAGAGCGGAAAGAGACCCAGTACTTC
TRBV28,TRBJ2-2,NA,TRBD1,CASTTDREGTGELFF,TGTGCCAGCACTACGGACAGGGAAGGGACCGGGGAGCTGTTTTTT
TRBV18,TRBJ2-7,NA,TRBD2,CASSPPGYGRAYEQYF,TGTGCCAGCTCACCACCGGGCTACGGGAGGGCCTACGAGCAGTACTTC
TRBV19,TRBJ1-4,NA,NA,CASSKLEPTNEKLFF,TGTGCCAGTAGTAAACTCGAGCCAACTAATGAAAAACTGTTTTTT
TRBV4-1,TRBJ1-1,NA,NA,CASSQEEDRTTEAFF,TGCGCCAGCAGCCAAGAAGAAGACAGGACCACTGAAGCTTTCTTT
TRBV4-1,TRBJ2-1,NA,TRBD2,CASSASERERFIEQFF,TGCGCCAGCAGCGCCTCTGAGCGGGAGCGCTTCATTGAGCAGTTCTTC
TRBV27,TRBJ2-7,NA,TRBD2,CASSLIRLAGYEQYF,TGTGCCAGCAGTTTAATTCGGCTAGCGGGCTACGAGCAGTACTTC
TRBV27,TRBJ2-7,NA,NA,CASSQGTYEQYF,TGTGCCAGCAGTCAGGGGACCTACGAGCAGTACTTC
TRBV4-1,TRBJ1-3,once,NA,CASSPNSGAGNTIYF,TGCGCCAGCAGCCCTAACAGTGGTGCTGGAAACACCATATATTTT
TRBV27,TRBJ2-7,NA,NA,CASSFGPSYEQYF,TGTGCCAGCAGTTTCGGTCCCTCCTACGAGCAGTACTTC
TRBV5-4,TRBJ2-7,NA,NA,CASSRSPYEQYF,TGTGCCAGCAGCCGAAGCCCCTACGAGCAGTACTTC
TRBV7-9,TRBJ2-3,NA,TRBD2,CASRRTSGTTDTQYF,TGTGCCAGCAGACGGACTAGCGGAACCACAGATACGCAGTATTTT
TRBV3-1/TRBV3-2,TRBJ2-5,NA,NA,CASSQDRGETQYF,TGTGCCAGCAGCCAAGACAGGGGAGAGACCCAGTACTTC
TRBV6-1,TRBJ2-7,NA,NA,CASRGLDRIGEQYF,TGTGCCAGCAGGGGCCTAGACAGGATCGGCGAGCAGTACTTC
TRBV19,TRBJ2-7,few,TRBD1,CASSIDQLDRGKDYEQYF,TGTGCCAGTAGTATAGACCAATTGGACAGGGGCAAAGACTACGAGCAGTACTTC
TRBV2,TRBJ1-1,once,TRBD1,CASTGTANTEAFF,TGTGCCAGCACCGGGACAGCTAACACTGAAGCTTTCTTT
TRBV28,TRBJ1-1,NA,NA,CASSRTSGAEAFF,TGTGCCAGCAGCAGGACTTCTGGGGCTGAAGCTTTCTTT
TRBV3-1/TRBV3-2,TRBJ2-7,NA,TRBD1,CASRNRDRSYEQYF,TGTGCCAGCCGTAACAGGGACAGATCCTACGAGCAGTACTTC
TRBV5-1,TRBJ1-4,NA,NA,CASSLLGRNEKLFF,TGCGCCAGCAGCTTGTTGGGGCGAAATGAAAAACTGTTTTTT
TRBV6-2/TRBV6-3,TRBJ1-1,once,NA,CASSDSMNTEAFF,TGTGCCAGCAGTGACAGCATGAACACTGAAGCTTTCTTT
TRBV7-9,TRBJ1-2,once,NA,CASSLASGYGYTF,TGTGCCAGCAGCTTAGCGTCGGGCTATGGCTACACCTTC
TRBV19,TRBJ2-2,NA,TRBD1,CASSSRGQGAGELFF,TGTGCCAGTTCCTCGAGAGGACAGGGGGCCGGGGAGCTGTTTTTT
TRBV10-3,TRBJ1-2,NA,TRBD1,CAINQGGQGAVYTF,TGTGCCATCAATCAGGGGGGACAGGGGGCTGTCTACACCTTC
TRBV19,TRBJ2-5,NA,NA,CASSSSGRETQYF,TGTGCCAGTAGCTCTTCGGGGAGAGAGACCCAGTACTTC
TRBV9,TRBJ2-1,NA,TRBD2,CASSGTSGAYNEQFF,TGTGCCAGCAGCGGGACTAGCGGGGCCTACAATGAGCAGTTCTTC
TRBV10-1,TRBJ2-5,NA,NA,CASSEFPKTAQETQYF,TGCGCCAGCAGTGAGTTCCCTAAGACAGCGCAAGAGACCCAGTACTTC
TRBV19,TRBJ2-2,NA,TRBD2,CASSILGLASQKAANTGELFF,TGTGCCAGTAGTATTCTAGGACTAGCTTCCCAAAAGGCCGCGAACACCGGGGAGCTGTTTTTT
TRBV18,TRBJ2-7,NA,NA,CASSPPLQGEQYF,TGTGCCAGCTCACCGCCCCTCCAGGGCGAGCAGTACTTC
TRBV5-8,TRBJ1-5,NA,NA,CASSPFNRFDQPQHF,TGTGCCAGCAGCCCCTTTAACAGGTTCGACCAGCCCCAGCATTTT
TRBV6-6,TRBJ1-1,NA,TRBD1,CASSPRTGSNTEAFF,TGTGCCAGCAGTCCCAGGACAGGGTCGAACACTGAAGCTTTCTTT
TRBV5-6,TRBJ1-1,NA,NA,CASSLGQDTNTEAFF,TGTGCCAGCAGCTTAGGACAAGATACGAACACTGAAGCTTTCTTT
TRBV30,TRBJ2-7,NA,TRBD1,CAWASGTGFYEQYF,TGTGCCTGGGCGTCCGGGACAGGATTTTACGAGCAGTACTTC
TRBV7-6,TRBJ2-3,NA,NA,CASSLGAGVTDTQYF,TGTGCCAGCAGCTTAGGGGCAGGGGTCACAGATACGCAGTATTTT
TRBV6-5,TRBJ1-6,NA,TRBD1,CASRLGTGGSPLHF,TGTGCCAGCAGGCTGGGGACAGGAGGGTCACCCCTCCACTTT
TRBV4-1,TRBJ2-1,NA,NA,CASSQDRSPPGYNEQFF,TGCGCCAGCAGCCAAGATCGAAGTCCGCCCGGCTACAATGAGCAGTTCTTC